The clone carrying this T cell receptor beta chain was observed a handful of times. Antigen unknown. This entry belongs to a study of lymphopenia after photon versus proton radiotherapy. Study results and limitations: Only patients who died were analyzed for survival; proton advantage is unproven.

Assay: immunoSEQ multiplex PCR; the TCRdb copy retains only in-frame clones and omits some. The sample has about 7,500 clones; approximately 86% are singletons. The length of the CDR3 is 15 residues. Germline V lookup: CDR1 LNHDA, CDR2 SQIVND (reference sequence). With 3 bases removed from V and 6 bases from J, the gap between germline ends came to 14 bases. The sequence was obtained from a woman aged 65 to 85 with pancreatic cancer. The V and J genes are TRBV19 and TRBJ1-4; D uncertain. The sample in question was peripheral blood, obtained from a patient treated with photon-based radiotherapy. The CDR3 loop is CASSIGGSGHEKLFF. The CDR3 nucleotides are TGTGCCAGTAGTATCGGTGGCAGCGGCCATGAAAAACTGTTTTTT.